A selection of T cell receptor beta chains follows, all from one sample in a study of cytomegalovirus exposure and HLA in healthy donors. This table comes from immunoSEQ multiplex PCR, and its TCRdb copy is limited to in-frame clones, with some not included. The sample lists around 55,000 clones, around 82% occurring once. Material: PBMCs. These receptors all come from a female donor in good health and CMV-seronegative. The CDR3 runs from the conserved cysteine through the conserved F or W. The order of the fields is clone size, D gene, J gene, V gene, CDR3 DNA, CDR3 protein. D genes are given only for firm matches. Clone size is not always given. Where it is, it says once, few, many or a class for expanded clones.

. | TRBD1 | TRBJ2-7 | TRBV28 | TGTGCCAGCTCCCCGGGACAGGACTACGAGCAGTACTTC | CASSPGQDYEQYF
. | . | TRBJ2-4 | TRBV5-6 | TGTGCCAGCACCTTAAGGCAGGGACAAGACATTCAGTACTTC | CASTLRQGQDIQYF
. | . | TRBJ1-1 | TRBV2 | TGTGCCAGCAGTGGGGGGAGGGGGACTGAAGCTTTCTTT | CASSGGRGTEAFF
. | TRBD2 | TRBJ2-1 | TRBV29-1 | TGCAGCGCCTGGACTAGCGGGGGGCATGAGCAGTTCTTC | CSAWTSGGHEQFF
. | TRBD2 | TRBJ2-1 | TRBV4-1 | TGCGCCAGCAGCCAAGAGGCGGAGCGAAAATATAGCGGGGGGGCATATGAGCAGTTCTTC | CASSQEAERKYSGGAYEQFF
once | . | TRBJ2-2 | TRBV4-2 | TGTGCCAGCAGCCAAAGGGGAACCGGGGAGCTGTTTTTT | CASSQRGTGELFF
. | . | TRBJ1-2 | TRBV2 | TGTGCCAGCAGCGAAGGACTCCGGACTTTC | CASSEGLRTF
. | TRBD2 | TRBJ2-1 | TRBV30 | TGTGCCTGGAGTTTCCCGGGGGGGTCCTACAATGAGCAGTTCTTC | CAWSFPGGSYNEQFF
. | TRBD1 | TRBJ1-3 | TRBV6-6 | TGTGCCAGCAGTCCCACAGGGGGGCTCTCTGGAAACACCATATATTTT | CASSPTGGLSGNTIYF
. | . | TRBJ2-3 | TRBV1 | TGCACCAGCAGCCAAGATCCCAGCGGGGGGGTAACAGATACGCAGTATTTT | CTSSQDPSGGVTDTQYF
. | . | TRBJ2-7 | TRBV5-1 | TGCGCCAGCAGCCCATTGGGGAGAGGTATAGGCGAGCAGTACTTC | CASSPLGRGIGEQYF
. | . | TRBJ2-1 | TRBV7-2 | TGTGCCAGCAGCTTAATCGCGGGTAATGAGCAGTTCTTC | CASSLIAGNEQFF
. | . | TRBJ2-5 | TRBV10-2 | TGCGCCAGCAATATGGGCGAAGAGACCCAGTACTTC | CASNMGEETQYF
. | TRBD2 | TRBJ2-3 | TRBV5-1 | TGCGCCAGCAGTCATCAGCGGGGGGGCCTCGGAGATACGCAGTATTTT | CASSHQRGGLGDTQYF
. | . | TRBJ1-2 | TRBV7-9 | TGTGCCAGCAGCCCTGAGGTTACAATCTATGGCTACACCTTC | CASSPEVTIYGYTF
. | TRBD2 | TRBJ2-3 | TRBV6-4 | TGTGCCAGCGCCGAGACTAGCGGGGGCACAGATACGCAGTATTTT | CASAETSGGTDTQYF
few | . | TRBJ1-5 | TRBV30 | TGTGCCTGGAGTGCCGGGGTAGCGAGCAATCAGCCCCAGCATTTT | CAWSAGVASNQPQHF
. | . | TRBJ1-4 | TRBV6-1 | TGTGCCAGCAGTGAAGCGGGCAGGGTAAATGAAAAACTGTTTTTT | CASSEAGRVNEKLFF
once | . | TRBJ2-7 | TRBV7-2 | TGTGCTTGGACTCTCGTCCCTGACGAGCAGTACTTC | CAWTLVPDEQYF
. | TRBD1 | TRBJ2-3 | TRBV29-1 | TGCAGCGTTCCCAGGGGGTCAGATACGCAGTATTTT | CSVPRGSDTQYF
. | TRBD1 | TRBJ1-2 | TRBV5-4 | TGTGCCAGCAGCGCTGTAAAAACTCGACAGGGGAAAAACTATGGCTACACCTTC | CASSAVKTRQGKNYGYTF
. | . | TRBJ2-3 | TRBV6-5 | TGTGCCAGCAGTTACTCTTCCAGGGCGCGGGGTACGCAGTATTTT | CASSYSSRARGTQYF
. | . | TRBJ2-6 | TRBV7-6 | TGTGCCAGCAGCTTAGAATGGGGCGCTGGGGCCAACGTCCTGACTTTC | CASSLEWGAGANVLTF
few | . | TRBJ1-3 | TRBV4-2 | TGTGCCAGCAGCCAAGATTGGGGGGGGCTGGTGGGAAACACCATATATTTT | CASSQDWGGLVGNTIYF
. | . | TRBJ1-6 | TRBV11-2 | TGTGCCAGCAGCCACCAGGGTGATAATTCACCCCTCCACTTT | CASSHQGDNSPLHF